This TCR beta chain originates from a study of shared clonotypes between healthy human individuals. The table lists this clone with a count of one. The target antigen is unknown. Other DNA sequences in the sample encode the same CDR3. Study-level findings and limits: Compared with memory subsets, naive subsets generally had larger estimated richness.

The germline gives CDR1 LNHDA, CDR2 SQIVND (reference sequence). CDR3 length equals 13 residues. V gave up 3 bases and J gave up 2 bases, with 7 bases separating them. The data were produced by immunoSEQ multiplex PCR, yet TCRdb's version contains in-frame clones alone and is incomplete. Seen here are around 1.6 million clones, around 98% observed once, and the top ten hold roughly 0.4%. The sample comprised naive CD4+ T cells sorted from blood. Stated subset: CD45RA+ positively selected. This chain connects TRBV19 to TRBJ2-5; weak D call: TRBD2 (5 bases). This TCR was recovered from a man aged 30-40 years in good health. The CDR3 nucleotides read TGTGCCAGTAGTATTGGGAGACAAGAGACCCAGTACTTC. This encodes CASSIGRQETQYF.